This T cell receptor beta chain derives from a study of OX40 agonist ivuxolimab in advanced cancers. About the research overall: Prior checkpoint blockade (anti-PD-1, anti-PD-L1 or anti-CTLA-4) was permitted; around 40% had it.

From germline, CDR1 is SGHKS and CDR2 YYEKEE (reference sequence). Between the trimmed V and J ends, which lost 4 bases and 4 bases, there was a span of 21 bases. The CDR3 totals 16 residues. The repertoire was sequenced with immunoSEQ multiplex PCR; TCRdb's copy has only in-frame clones and lacks some. Here the sample spans about 26,000 clones, 79% being singletons. The sequencing used CD4+ or CD8+ T cells sorted from blood, collected in a trial of the OX40 agonist ivuxolimab. The chain has TRBV5-5 and TRBJ2-7; D unresolved. The receptor was isolated from an adult with an advanced solid tumor such as melanoma, head and neck, liver or kidney cancer. CDR3 amino acids: CASSPYPTVRPYEQYF. The CDR3, as DNA: TGTGCCAGCAGCCCATATCCGACGGTCCGACCTTACGAGCAGTACTTC.